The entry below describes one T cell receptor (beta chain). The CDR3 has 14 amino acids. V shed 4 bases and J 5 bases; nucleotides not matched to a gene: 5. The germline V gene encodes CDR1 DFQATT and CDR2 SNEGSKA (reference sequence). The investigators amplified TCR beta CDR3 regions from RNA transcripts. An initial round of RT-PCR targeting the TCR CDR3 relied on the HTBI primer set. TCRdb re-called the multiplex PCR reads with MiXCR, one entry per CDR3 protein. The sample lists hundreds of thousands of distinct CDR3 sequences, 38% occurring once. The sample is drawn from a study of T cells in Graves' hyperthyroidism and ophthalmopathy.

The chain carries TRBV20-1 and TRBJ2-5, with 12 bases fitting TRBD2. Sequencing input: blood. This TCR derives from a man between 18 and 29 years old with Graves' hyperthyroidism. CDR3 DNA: TGCAGTGCTACTAGCGGGAGGGCCGGGGAGACCCAGTACTTC. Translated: CSATSGRAGETQYF.